This T cell receptor beta chain was captured in a study of blood T cell repertoires in COVID-19. Some clones are missing from TCRdb's copy, which holds only in-frame ones; the method was immunoSEQ multiplex PCR. The sample shows about 380,000 clones, around 87% of them seen only once. A few counts support this clone. Looked up from germline, CDR1 is SGHTS and CDR2 is YDEGEE. The CDR3 sequence is 13 residues long. Trimming left V 3 bases short and J 0 bases short, with 4 bases between. Participants' reported clinical history set cohort assignment. The sample taken for sequencing was PBMCs or T cells enriched from blood (not recorded which). The rearrangement links TRBV5-8 to TRBJ1-3; D gene ambiguous. The receptor was derived from a man aged 30-40 years who had recovered from COVID-19. The CDR3 spells CASSSLSGNTIYF. The DNA for the CDR3 is TGTGCCAGCAGCTCCCTCTCTGGAAACACCATATATTTT.